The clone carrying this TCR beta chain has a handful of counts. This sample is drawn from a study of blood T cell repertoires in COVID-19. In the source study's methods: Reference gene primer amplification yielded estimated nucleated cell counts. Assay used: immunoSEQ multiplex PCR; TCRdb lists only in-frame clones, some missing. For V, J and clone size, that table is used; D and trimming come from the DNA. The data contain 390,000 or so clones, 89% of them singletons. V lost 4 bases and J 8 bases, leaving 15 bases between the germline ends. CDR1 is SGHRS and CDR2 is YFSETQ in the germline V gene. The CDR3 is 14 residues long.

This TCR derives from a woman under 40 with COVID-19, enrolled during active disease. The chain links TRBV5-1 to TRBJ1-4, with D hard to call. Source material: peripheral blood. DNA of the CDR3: TGCGCCAGCAGCATGGACCTACCACAGGAAAAACTGTTTTTT. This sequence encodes CASSMDLPQEKLFF.